The 19 T cell receptor beta chains below come from one sample, sequenced in a study of beta chain features in type 1 diabetes. General study points: Across all four CD4+ subsets, people with type 1 diabetes showed modestly shorter TCRB CDR3s.

The entirety of the isolated RNA underwent reverse transcription, so expressed TCRB transcripts were sequenced. Sequenced by immunoSEQ multiplex PCR; TCRdb stores in-frame clones only, minus some. Of a few hundred thousand clones in the sample, around 24% were seen once. Antigens of these TCRs are unknown. The sequencing sample was made of naive CD4+ T cells from blood. These receptor sequences come from a woman in her 30s with type 1 diabetes.

This clone was seen a handful of times. This rearrangement joins TRBV7-3 to TRBJ2-1; 10 bases line up with TRBD2. V was clipped by 2 bases and J by 6 bases; unmatched bases: 7. CDR1 and CDR2 (germline): SGHTA, FQGTGA. The CDR3 has 16 amino acids. Here the CDR3 DNA reads TGTGCCAGCAGCTTAGATATTAGCGGGAGGATCAATGAGCAGTTCTTC. Translated, it gives CASSLDISGRINEQFF.

This clone was recorded only once. This rearrangement joins TRBV5-1 to TRBJ2-3, with a possible D match to TRBD2 (5 bases). The CDR3 is 14 amino acids. The germline CDR1 and CDR2 sequences are SGHRS and YFSETQ. The germline V and J ends were trimmed by 0 bases and 7 bases, with 12 bases remaining between them. The CDR3 sequence: CASSLEAAANTQYF. CDR3 coding DNA: TGCGCCAGCAGCTTGGAAGCGGCCGCGAATACGCAGTATTTT.

The chain uses TRBV18 and TRBJ2-1; D may be TRBD2 (6 bases). Looked up from germline, CDR1 is KGHSH and CDR2 is LQKENI. CDR3 size: 16 residues. Trimming shortened V by 3 bases and J by 5 bases, and 17 bases separated the two germline ends. CDR3 in amino acids: CASSPLGRGNNNEQFF. CDR3 bases: TGTGCCAGCTCACCTTTAGGGCGCGGGAATAACAATGAGCAGTTCTTC.

The chain has TRBV9 and TRBJ2-5; D is unresolved. The V gene lost 2 bases and the J gene lost 1 base, with 9 bases spanning the gap. Germline V CDR1 and CDR2: SGDLS, YYNGEE. The CDR3 runs 14 residues. Written as DNA, the CDR3 is TGTGCCAGCAGCGTTGGGCTACCCCAAGAGACCCAGTACTTC. Translation gives CASSVGLPQETQYF.

The chain employs TRBV5-4 and TRBJ2-1, with 12 bases that match TRBD2. The CDR3 loop spans 16 amino acids. CDR1 and CDR2 (germline): SGHNT, YYREEE (reference sequence). V dropped 4 bases and J dropped 3; count of bases not matched to a gene: 5. CDR3 in DNA: TGTGCCAGCAGCCCGCGGACTAGCGGGATCTACAATGAGCAGTTCTTC. This codes for CASSPRTSGIYNEQFF.

This clone was counted a few times. This chain joins TRBV5-1 and TRBJ2-5, with TRBD2 identical over 7 bases. There are 14 residues in the CDR3. With 4 bases clipped from V and 5 bases from J, the junction kept 8 bases outside the gene matches. Per the germline V gene, CDR1 is SGHRS and CDR2 is YFSETQ. For the CDR3, the DNA is TGCGCCAGCAGCCCCGGGACTAAGGGGGAGACCCAGTACTTC. This gives the protein CASSPGTKGETQYF.

This clone was counted between two and nine times. The rearrangement uses TRBV29-1 and TRBJ2-1; 8 bases match TRBD2. Germline V gives CDR1 SQVTM, CDR2 ANQGSEA. The CDR3 consists of 13 residues. Trimming removed 0 bases from V and 8 bases from J; junction bases left unmatched: 3. CDR3 in amino acids: CSVEDSGEDEQFF. The DNA for the CDR3 is TGCAGCGTTGAAGATAGCGGGGAGGATGAGCAGTTCTTC.

The chain combines TRBV7-9 with TRBJ2-7, with D tentatively TRBD2 (6 bases). CDR3 length equals 16 residues. Germline CDR1 SEHNR, CDR2 FQNEAQ (reference sequence). The V end lost 3 bases, the J end lost 5 bases, and 20 bases lay between the germline ends. CDR3 coding DNA: TGTGCCAGCAGCTTTCTCAATCTGGGGGGTTCCCACGAGCAGTACTTC. Translation: CASSFLNLGGSHEQYF.

This clone has only a few counts. The chain couples TRBV2 to TRBJ1-1, with a possible D match to TRBD1 (6 bases). Germline V lookup: CDR1 SNHLY, CDR2 FYNNEI. V lost 5 bases to trimming and J lost 1 base, with 11 bases between them. The CDR3 is 14 residues long. The chain's CDR3 is CASSPGTPNTEAFF. The CDR3 nucleotides are TGTGCCAGCAGTCCCGGGACACCGAACACTGAAGCTTTCTTT.

This sequence joins TRBV28 and TRBJ2-7; 7 bases line up with TRBD2. This CDR3 comprises 13 residues. J lost 7 bases, V lost 7 bases, and 10 bases had no gene match. CDR1 and CDR2 (germline): MDHEN, SYDVKM. The CDR3 DNA sequence: TGTGCCAGCACCCAGCGGGATCTACGAGAGCAGTACTTC. Protein: CASTQRDLREQYF.

This chain links TRBV25-1 with TRBJ2-1; TRBD1 aligns across 8 bases. V lost 6 bases, J lost 0 bases, and 7 bases stayed unmatched. The CDR3 totals 16 residues. CDR1 and CDR2 (germline): MGHDK, SYGVNS. This CDR3 is CASSTYRGSSYNEQFF. Here the CDR3 DNA reads TGTGCCAGCAGCACATACAGGGGGAGCTCCTACAATGAGCAGTTCTTC.

This chain joins TRBV4-1 and TRBJ2-5, with D possibly TRBD1 on 5 matching bases. The CDR3 spans 14 residues. CDR1 and CDR2 (germline): MGHRA, YSYEKL. Deletions cut 6 bases from V and 5 bases from J, with 16 bases between. The DNA of the CDR3 is TGCGCCAGCAGTCGCCCCACAGGCAGGGAGACCCAGTACTTC. Translated, it gives CASSRPTGRETQYF.

Only a few counts were recorded for this clone. The chain has TRBV9 and TRBJ1-1; TRBD1 is a possible D gene (5 bases). CDR3 length: 14 residues. The germline CDR1 and CDR2 sequences are SGDLS and YYNGEE. V shed 2 bases and J shed 2 bases, with 10 bases lying between them. The CDR3 coding sequence is TGTGCCAGCAGCGTCGAACAGGACAACACTGAAGCTTTCTTT. Amino acid sequence: CASSVEQDNTEAFF.

This chain joins TRBV5-1 and TRBJ2-5; 9 positions match TRBD2. Germline CDR1 and CDR2: SGHRS and YFSETQ. The CDR3 runs to 14 residues. V shed 5 bases, J shed 2 bases, and the junction held 4 bases outside the gene matches. The CDR3 DNA sequence: TGCGCCAGCAGTGTGCTAGCGGGGCAAGAGACCCAGTACTTC. Translation: CASSVLAGQETQYF.

This clone has a handful of counts. V is TRBV4-1 and J is TRBJ2-2; D may be TRBD2 (6 bases). With 2 bases removed from V and 4 bases from J, the gap between germline ends came to 14 bases. Looked up from germline, CDR1 is MGHRA and CDR2 is YSYEKL. This CDR3 spans 16 amino acids. CDR3 residues: CASSQPGGVSTGELFF. The CDR3 DNA reads as TGCGCCAGCAGCCAACCCGGCGGGGTGAGCACCGGGGAGCTGTTTTTT.

The rearrangement uses TRBV7-3 and TRBJ2-7; possibly TRBD1 for D (6 bases). CDR1 SGHTA and CDR2 FQGTGA come from the germline V gene. The CDR3 covers 14 residues. Trimming removed 8 bases from V and 6 bases from J, with 20 bases in between. This chain's CDR3 is CASALFGGHSEQYF. CDR3 nucleotide sequence: TGTGCCAGCGCTTTGTTTGGGGGACACTCCGAGCAGTACTTC.

The chain is built from TRBV15 and TRBJ2-3; possibly TRBD2 for D (6 bases). The V end lost 9 bases, the J end lost 1 base, and 23 bases lay between the germline ends. CDR1 and CDR2 (germline): LNHNV, YYDKDF (reference sequence). This CDR3 is 17 amino acids long. CDR3 residues: CATSARGAGPGTDTQYF. In DNA, the CDR3 is TGTGCCACGAGTGCGCGGGGCGCCGGGCCCGGCACAGATACGCAGTATTTT.

This chain connects TRBV29-1 to TRBJ2-3, with a possible D match to TRBD2 (5 bases). This CDR3 spans 14 amino acids. Trimming removed 6 bases from V and 0 bases from J, with 13 bases in between. Germline assignment: CDR1 SQVTM and CDR2 ANQGSEA. CDR3 in amino acids: CSVDSSSSTDTQYF. For the CDR3, the DNA is TGCAGCGTGGACTCCTCGTCCAGCACAGATACGCAGTATTTT.

As concerns this clone: In the same sample, other DNA sequences code for this CDR3. This chain joins TRBV5-1 and TRBJ2-6; maybe TRBD2 (5 bases). The CDR3 loop spans 16 amino acids. V was shortened by 1 base and J by 0 bases, with 8 bases between the two germline ends. In germline, CDR1 is SGHRS, CDR2 YFSETQ. This CDR3 reads CASSLLGSSGANVLTF. CDR3 nucleotides: TGCGCCAGCAGCTTGTTGGGGAGCTCTGGGGCCAACGTCCTGACTTTC.